Each of the 24 T cell receptor beta chains below was sequenced from the same sample in a study of control samples from healthy donors and cancer patients. Produced via immunoSEQ multiplex PCR; TCRdb's table is partial and in-frame only. The data show under 150,000 clones, with around 86% seen just once and 8% to 9% held by the top ten. The sample was blood. These receptors all come from a man aged 35 to 55 in good health.

This clone occurred once. V and J are TRBV27 and TRBJ1-2; D unclear. V was pared by 2 bases and J by 3 bases, with 7 bases between. This CDR3 spans 13 amino acids. Germline-derived CDR1 and CDR2 are MNHEY and SMNVEV (reference sequence). CDR3 in DNA: TGTGCCAGCAGTTTACCGGACGACTATGGCTACACCTTC. It encodes CASSLPDDYGYTF.

This clone was seen once. The CDR3 here is CASSQGGGAYYNEQFF. The CDR3 region has the DNA TGCGCCAGCAGCCAGGGAGGAGGGGCATACTACAATGAGCAGTTCTTC. This chain connects TRBV4-1 to TRBJ2-1; TRBD2 is a possible D gene (6 bases). Trimming took off 3 bases at V and 3 bases at J, with 15 bases between the two ends. The CDR3 extends over 16 amino acids. Looked up from germline, CDR1 is MGHRA and CDR2 is YSYEKL.

This clone came up once. This sequence joins TRBV14 and TRBJ2-7, with D unresolved. CDR3 length equals 13 residues. V lost 4 bases and J 6 bases, leaving 13 bases between the germline ends. The germline gives CDR1 SGHDN, CDR2 FVKESK. Here the CDR3 reads CASSPQMSSEQYF. CDR3 coding DNA: TGTGCCAGCAGCCCGCAAATGAGCTCCGAGCAGTACTTC.

The chain employs TRBV10-3 and TRBJ2-7, with D possibly being TRBD1 (5 bases). Germline lookup yields CDR1 ENHRY and CDR2 SYGVKD. The CDR3 covers 11 residues. The germline V and J ends were trimmed by 8 bases and 4 bases, with 9 bases remaining between them. Written as DNA, the CDR3 is TGTGCCATCTCAACAGGATACGAGCAGTACTTC. Encoded protein: CAISTGYEQYF.

The chain is built from TRBV6-2 or TRBV6-3 and TRBJ2-6; D is unresolved. Germline V CDR1 and CDR2: MNHEY, SVGEGT. The CDR3 consists of 15 residues. V was cut by 2 bases and J by 7 bases, with 12 bases left in between. The CDR3 loop is CASSYRDNEANVLTF. DNA of the CDR3: TGTGCCAGCAGTTACCGTGACAATGAAGCCAACGTCCTGACTTTC.

This chain links TRBV6-2 or TRBV6-3 with TRBJ2-5; no reliable D call. The germline CDR1 and CDR2 sequences are MNHEY and SVGEGT. The length of the CDR3 is 13 residues. V lost 2 bases and J 5 bases, leaving 9 bases between the germline ends. The CDR3 DNA is TGTGCCAGCAGTTACGGGCTTTCTGAGACCCAGTACTTC. This translates into CASSYGLSETQYF.

The chain carries TRBV29-1 and TRBJ2-7; TRBD2 is a possible D gene (7 bases). Trimming took 3 bases from V and 2 from J, leaving 11 bases between them. The CDR3 has 13 amino acids. From germline, CDR1 is SQVTM and CDR2 ANQGSEA. The DNA of the CDR3 is TGCAGCGTTGATGGAGGGGGGGCCTACGAGCAGTACTTC. It codes for CSVDGGGAYEQYF.

The CDR3 sequence: CASSRRGRRNTEAFF. In DNA, the CDR3 is TGCGCCAGCAGTCGTCGGGGCAGGAGGAACACTGAAGCTTTCTTT. This chain uses TRBV10-2 with TRBJ1-1, with a weak D call TRBD1 (5 bases). Between the trimmed V and J ends, which lost 5 bases and 1 base, there was a span of 14 bases. CDR1 is WSHSY, CDR2 SAAADI, per germline. This CDR3 spans 15 amino acids.

CDR3 region: CASSQAPTGMNTEAFF. DNA of the CDR3: TGTGCCAGCAGCCAAGCCCCGACAGGGATGAACACTGAAGCTTTCTTT. The chain joins TRBV4-2 to TRBJ1-1, with TRBD1 matching over 7 bases. V shed 1 base and J 0 bases; nucleotides not matched to a gene: 5. The CDR3 covers 16 residues. The germline gives CDR1 LGHNA, CDR2 YNFKEQ.

The chain uses TRBV6-5 and TRBJ1-5, with D possibly being TRBD1 (6 bases). V was cut by 8 bases and J by 5 bases, with 19 bases left in between. The CDR3 contains 15 residues. Looked up from germline, CDR1 is MNHEY and CDR2 is SVGAGI. The CDR3 bases are TGTGCCAGCTACTCCGGGACATCGTATTATCAGCCCCAGCATTTT. As protein: CASYSGTSYYQPQHF.

This chain connects TRBV16 to TRBJ1-1; D gene ambiguous. The V end lost 0 bases, the J end lost 1 base, and 6 bases lay between the germline ends. This CDR3 region has 14 residues. Germline V gives CDR1 KGHSY, CDR2 FQNENV. CDR3 in DNA: TGTGCCAGCAGCCAATCTTCAGGGAACACTGAAGCTTTCTTT. Its translation: CASSQSSGNTEAFF.

The chain is built from TRBV15 and TRBJ2-4; possible D gene TRBD2, 5 bases. The V gene lost 0 bases and the J gene lost 0 bases, with 9 bases spanning the gap. Germline assignment: CDR1 LNHNV and CDR2 YYDKDF (reference sequence). The CDR3 is 16 amino acids. This chain's CDR3 is CATSRDPAGAKNIQYF. The DNA of the CDR3 is TGTGCCACCAGCAGAGATCCGGCGGGAGCCAAAAACATTCAGTACTTC.

The rearrangement links TRBV30 to TRBJ1-2; D gene unclear. V lost 4 bases and J 5 bases, leaving 8 bases between the germline ends. This CDR3 is 11 amino acids long. Germline V lookup: CDR1 GTSNPN, CDR2 SVGIG (reference sequence). CDR3 amino acids: CAWNYGYGYTF. CDR3 DNA sequence: TGTGCCTGGAACTACGGATATGGCTACACCTTC.

The chain joins TRBV30 to TRBJ1-3; D is unclear. Germline-derived CDR1 and CDR2 are GTSNPN and SVGIG (reference sequence). CDR3 size: 12 residues. The V and J ends lost 1 base and 4 bases respectively, with 5 bases between them. The CDR3 DNA reads as TGTGCCTGGAGTGCGGGCGGAAACACCATATATTTT. Its protein product is CAWSAGGNTIYF. The full variable domain, its missing parts supplied by reference TRBV30 and TRBJ1-3, is SQTIHQWPATLVQPVGSPLSLECTVEGTSNPNLYWYRQAAGRGLQLLFYSVGIGQISSEVPQNLSASRPQDRQFILSSKKLLLSDSGFYLCAWSAGGNTIYFGEGSWLTVV.

The chain recombines TRBV4-3 with TRBJ1-1; unclear D gene. Looked up from germline, CDR1 is LGHNA and CDR2 is YSLEER. The CDR3 consists of 16 residues. Trimming removed 7 bases from V and 3 bases from J, with 21 bases in between. CDR3 residues: CASTSSPRGRDTEAFF. The DNA of the CDR3 is TGCGCCAGCACGTCATCCCCACGGGGAAGGGACACTGAAGCTTTCTTT.

The rearrangement links TRBV18 to TRBJ2-5; D not resolved. V lost 2 bases to trimming and J lost 2 bases, with 9 bases between them. Looked up from germline, CDR1 is KGHSH and CDR2 is LQKENI. This CDR3 is built from 14 residues. CDR3 loop: CASSPLERQETQYF. CDR3 DNA sequence: TGTGCCAGCTCACCATTGGAGCGACAAGAGACCCAGTACTTC.

The V and J genes are TRBV15 and TRBJ1-1, with 8 nucleotides matching TRBD1. The germline CDR1 and CDR2 sequences are LNHNV and YYDKDF (reference sequence). V shed 2 bases and J 6 bases; nucleotides not matched to a gene: 5. This CDR3 is built from 14 residues. The CDR3 nucleotides read TGTGCCACCAGCAGACGCGCAGGGGGCTCTGAAGCTTTCTTT. Protein sequence: CATSRRAGGSEAFF.

The chain carries TRBV30 and TRBJ1-5; D not resolved. Trimming removed 6 bases from V and 3 bases from J, with 9 bases in between. CDR3 length: 12 residues. The V gene's germline CDR1 is GTSNPN and CDR2 SVGIG (reference sequence). The CDR3 here is CACDWDNQPQHF. For the CDR3, the DNA is TGTGCCTGCGACTGGGACAATCAGCCCCAGCATTTT.

The chain recombines TRBV29-1 with TRBJ2-1, with 11 positions matching TRBD1. The J segment lost 7 bases and the V segment lost 5 bases, leaving 10 bases of the junction unmatched. Germline assignment: CDR1 SQVTM and CDR2 ANQGSEA. The length of the CDR3 is 15 residues. CDR3 in DNA: TGCAGCGTTCAAATTGGACAGGGGGCATTTAATGAGCAGTTCTTC. Amino acid sequence: CSVQIGQGAFNEQFF.

The V call is TRBV6-5, the J call TRBJ1-2; 7 bases line up with TRBD1. The ends lost 6 bases at V and 0 bases at J; junction bases unmatched: 4. Per germline, CDR1 MNHEY and CDR2 SVGAGI. The CDR3 is made up of 14 amino acids. The CDR3 region is CASSRDRTNYGYTF. In DNA form, the CDR3 reads TGTGCCAGCAGCCGGGACAGAACTAACTATGGCTACACCTTC.

This rearrangement joins TRBV24-1 to TRBJ2-5, with D tentatively TRBD1 (5 bases). Deletions cut 3 bases from V and 1 base from J, with 11 bases between. Germline loops: CDR1 KGHDR, CDR2 SFDVKD. The CDR3 spans 15 residues. The CDR3 reads CATSDEHRPQETQYF. Written as DNA, the CDR3 is TGTGCCACCAGTGATGAGCACAGGCCCCAAGAGACCCAGTACTTC.

The chain recombines TRBV10-3 with TRBJ1-2; a weak D match, TRBD1 (5 bases). Germline V CDR1 and CDR2: ENHRY, SYGVKD. The V end lost 3 bases, the J end lost 3 bases, and 14 bases lay between the germline ends. The length of the CDR3 is 15 residues. The DNA for the CDR3 is TGTGCCATCAGTGACAGGGCGGGTCTTGACTATGGCTACACCTTC. Its translation is CAISDRAGLDYGYTF.

V is TRBV7-9 and J is TRBJ1-5, with D unresolved. The V gene's germline CDR1 is SEHNR and CDR2 FQNEAQ (reference sequence). V lost 5 bases and J lost 0, with 11 bases in between. This CDR3 is 15 amino acids long. CDR3 DNA: TGTGCCAGCAGCCCCAGTGGGTATAGCAATCAGCCCCAGCATTTT. The encoded protein is CASSPSGYSNQPQHF.

The chain employs TRBV5-5 and TRBJ1-6; D ambiguous. The CDR3 consists of 15 residues. In germline, CDR1 is SGHKS, CDR2 YYEKEE (reference sequence). Trimming stripped 3 bases from V and 6 bases from J, with 13 bases between. The CDR3 is CASSSADVPNSPLHF. The CDR3 nucleotides are TGTGCCAGCAGCTCCGCAGATGTCCCTAATTCACCCCTCCACTTT. The full variable domain, rest sourced from reference TRBV5-5 and TRBJ1-6, is DAGVTQSPTHLIKTRGQQVTLRCSPISGHKSVSWYQQVLGQGPQFIFQYYEKEERGRGNFPDRFSARQFPNYSSELNVNALLLGDSALYLCASSSADVPNSPLHFGNGTRLTVT.